A selection of T cell receptor beta chains follows, all from one sample in a study of shared clonotypes between healthy human individuals. Clones were read by immunoSEQ multiplex PCR, and TCRdb kept only the in-frame ones, dropping some. Among over 400,000 clones listed, approximately 95% were seen once. The sample was naive CD4+ T cells sorted from blood. These receptors were obtained from a woman aged 30 to 39 in good health. The CDR3 runs from the conserved cysteine through the conserved F or W. The D gene is left open where the match is weak. Rows may omit the clone size; those that give it use once, few, many or a size class.

V gene,J gene,clone size,D gene,CDR3 DNA,CDR3 protein
TRBV19,TRBJ2-7,-,-,TGTGCCAGTAGTATACATGGCGAGCAGTACTTC,CASSIHGEQYF
TRBV10-3,TRBJ2-1,-,TRBD1,TGTGCCATCAGTGACTCCGGGACAGGGGGTATGAATGAGCAGTTCTTC,CAISDSGTGGMNEQFF
TRBV2,TRBJ2-2,-,-,TGTGCCAGCGGGGCACAGAGCGCGAACACCGGGGAGCTGTTTTTT,CASGAQSANTGELFF
TRBV27,TRBJ2-6,-,-,TGTGCCAGCAGTTTATCCCCGTCCTGGACGGCTGGGGCCAACGTCCTGACTTTC,CASSLSPSWTAGANVLTF
TRBV9,TRBJ2-5,-,TRBD2,TGTGCCAGCAGCCGAGGACTAGCGGGGCAAGAGACCCAGTACTTC,CASSRGLAGQETQYF
TRBV6-1,TRBJ1-2,-,-,TGTGCCAGCCCCGGAAGAGGGCCCATCTATGGCTACACCTTC,CASPGRGPIYGYTF
TRBV28,TRBJ2-7,-,TRBD1,TGTGCCAGCAGTCCTTCGGGACAGGGAAAATACGAGCAGTACTTC,CASSPSGQGKYEQYF
TRBV10-3,TRBJ2-7,once,TRBD1,TGTGCCATCAGTCCCGGGACAGGCTCCTACGAGCAGTACTTC,CAISPGTGSYEQYF
TRBV5-1,TRBJ2-2,-,-,TGCGCCAGCAGCTTCGGAGTCGCGGGCACCGGGGAGCTGTTTTTT,CASSFGVAGTGELFF
TRBV28,TRBJ2-2,-,-,TGTGCCAGCAGTCTGTTAGCGGAGCCCCACACCGGGGAGCTGTTTTTT,CASSLLAEPHTGELFF
TRBV14,TRBJ1-4,-,-,TGTGCCAGCAGCCCTCAGGGCGTAGGGGAAAAACTGTTTTTT,CASSPQGVGEKLFF
TRBV5-4,TRBJ2-6,-,TRBD1,TGTGCCAGCCGGCCCGGGACAGGGCTCGGGGCCAACGTCCTGACTTTC,CASRPGTGLGANVLTF
TRBV7-8,TRBJ1-5,-,TRBD1,TGTGCCAGCAGCTTCAGGACAGGGGGTCTACAGCAGCCCCAGCATTTT,CASSFRTGGLQQPQHF
TRBV7-9,TRBJ2-5,-,-,TGTGCCAGCGGCAGGGGCCAAGAGACCCAGTACTTC,CASGRGQETQYF
TRBV11-2,TRBJ2-7,-,-,TGTGCCAGCAGCCCTAAGGGGGGGACAGGATTTTACGAGCAGTACTTC,CASSPKGGTGFYEQYF
TRBV11-2,TRBJ1-1,-,TRBD1,TGTGCCAGCAGCCTCCCGGGACAGGGTCCATACACTGAAGCTTTCTTT,CASSLPGQGPYTEAFF
TRBV5-1,TRBJ2-7,-,TRBD1,TGCGCCAGCAGCTTGGTGGGACAGGGGGTCGAGCAGTACTTC,CASSLVGQGVEQYF
TRBV29-1,TRBJ2-1,-,-,TGCAGCGTTGGAGAAGGCTTGGCCCCCAGTGAGCAGTTCTTC,CSVGEGLAPSEQFF
TRBV5-1,TRBJ2-3,-,-,TGCGCCAGCAGCTTGAGTACAGTGAGCACAGATACGCAGTATTTT,CASSLSTVSTDTQYF
TRBV9,TRBJ1-3,-,-,TGTGCCAGCAGCGACTCACACGACACCTACTCTGGAAACACCATATATTTT,CASSDSHDTYSGNTIYF
TRBV5-1,TRBJ2-7,-,TRBD2,TGCGCCAGCAGCCGGGAGGGTGAGGGAGCCTACGAGCAGTACTTC,CASSREGEGAYEQYF
TRBV19,TRBJ2-3,-,TRBD2,TGTGCCAGTAGTATGATTGATAGCGGGATACTTGGAGATACGCAGTATTTT,CASSMIDSGILGDTQYF
TRBV5-1,TRBJ2-6,-,-,TGCGCCAGCAGCGTTACAGGGTCTGGGGCCAACGTCCTGACTTTC,CASSVTGSGANVLTF